This T cell receptor (beta chain) is drawn from a study of shared clonotypes between healthy human individuals. Method: immunoSEQ multiplex PCR; TCRdb's copy keeps in-frame clones and lacks some. Among approximately 590,000 clones, roughly 95% were seen once, and the ten largest hold over 0.09%. V lost 5 bases, J lost 5 bases, and 18 bases lay in between. CDR3 length: 16 residues. Germline CDR1 SEHNR, CDR2 FQNEAQ (reference sequence). Naive CD8 cells comprised CD45RO-negative, CCR7-positively selected cells, excluding terminally differentiated effector memory CD45RA+ cells. Material for sequencing was naive CD8+ T cells sorted from blood. The receptor was derived from a woman aged 25 to 39 in good health. The gene calls are TRBV7-9 and TRBJ2-2; D possibly uses TRBD1 or TRBD2 (7 bases each). The DNA for the CDR3 is TGTGCCAGCAGCCCAACCACAGGGGAGGGAACCGGGGAGCTGTTTTTT. This encodes CASSPTTGEGTGELFF.